One sample yielded the 3 T cell receptor beta chains listed below, sequenced in a study of blood T cell repertoires in COVID-19. Only in-frame clones appear in the TCRdb table, and some are missing; sequencing was by immunoSEQ multiplex PCR. The profile shows a few hundred thousand clones, about 85% of them singletons. Material: peripheral blood. These receptors all stem from a man between 65 and 85 years old with acute or convalescent COVID-19.

This chain connects TRBV5-4 to TRBJ1-2; 10 bases are a match to TRBD1. Germline V gene lookup returns CDR1 SGHNT and CDR2 YYREEE (reference sequence). The CDR3 extends over 16 amino acids. Trimming took 3 bases from V and 4 from J; bases not matched to a gene: 9. The DNA for the CDR3 is TGTGCCAGCAGCTCCCCTGGGACAGGGGACGGCTATGGCTACACCTTC. Translating gives CASSSPGTGDGYGYTF.

The sample holds one count of this clone. The rearrangement joins TRBV29-1 to TRBJ2-2, with a possible D match to TRBD1 (6 bases). CDR1 is SQVTM and CDR2 is ANQGSEA in the germline V gene. This CDR3 is built from 13 residues. V shed 5 bases and J shed 3 bases, with 10 bases lying between them. The CDR3 spells CSVTDSYTGELFF. In DNA, the CDR3 is TGCAGCGTTACGGACAGCTACACCGGGGAGCTGTTTTTT.

In its sample, this clone was seen once. The chain is built from TRBV25-1 and TRBJ1-5; D ambiguous. The length of the CDR3 is 13 residues. In germline, CDR1 is MGHDK, CDR2 SYGVNS. With 6 bases removed from V and 7 bases from J, the gap between germline ends came to 13 bases. The CDR3 DNA follows: TGTGCCAGCAGAGCTAGGGAGTACCAGCCCCAGCATTTT. It yields the protein CASRAREYQPQHF.